A selection of T cell receptor beta chains follows, all from one sample in a study of OX40 agonist ivuxolimab in advanced cancers. Method: immunoSEQ multiplex PCR; TCRdb's copy keeps in-frame clones and lacks some. Found here are tens of thousands of clones, around nine tenths of them singletons; the top ten hold approximately 2.5%. The sample here was CD4+ or CD8+ T cells sorted from blood, taken in a trial of the OX40 agonist ivuxolimab. All receptors derive from an adult with an advanced solid tumor such as melanoma, head and neck, liver or kidney cancer. The conserved cysteine and the conserved F or W are not part of the CDR3 here.

>12|TRBV2|TRBJ1-2
ASSELGGDIGYT
>10|TRBV5-5|TRBJ1-2
ASSLVGYGYT
>13|TRBV6-1|TRBJ1-1
ASSEWRGRDTEAF
>10|TRBV5-6|TRBJ2-1
ASRRFGNEQF
>14|TRBV21-1|TRBJ1-5
ASSKAGRGYNQPQH
>10|TRBV7-9|TRBJ1-1
ASAPTQGAAF
>11|TRBV27|TRBJ1-4
ASTSNPDEKLF
>14|TRBV27|TRBJ2-7
ASSPLGAPSSYEQY
>12|TRBV5-4|TRBJ2-7
ASSSDPEVAEQY
>11|TRBV19|TRBJ2-7
ASSGEDSYEQY
>11|TRBV10-1|TRBJ2-7
ASSRTVDHEQY
>12|TRBV13|TRBJ2-1
ASSRTAIGNEQF
>12|TRBV5-4|TRBJ2-5
ASNPRAAQETQY
>12|TRBV2|TRBJ2-7
ASSVGQGTPQQY
>11|TRBV29-1|TRBJ2-7
SVQSDQNDEQY
>9|TRBV20-1|TRBJ2-1
SARELDEQF
>14|TRBV21-1|TRBJ1-1
ASRIFRDQKDTEAF
>13|TRBV10-1|TRBJ2-7
ASSESAMGEYEQY
>12|TRBV19|TRBJ2-1
ASRGFGEDNEQF
>10|TRBV29-1|TRBJ1-5
SAWDGNQPQH
>13|TRBV5-4|TRBJ1-3
ASSLDLQGGNTIY
>10|TRBV19|TRBJ2-7
ASNGPTYEQY
>14|TRBV7-2|TRBJ2-3
ASSLASSVTTDTQY
>12|TRBV19|TRBJ2-1
ASSPAAGQGEQF
>10|TRBV5-4|TRBJ1-1
ASSLKGIEAF
>11|TRBV6-5|TRBJ1-5
ASSPTENQPQH
>13|TRBV6-5|TRBJ1-1
ASIGQTGGGTEAF
>14|TRBV18|TRBJ1-1
ASSPQGGLMNTEAF
>15|TRBV7-2|TRBJ2-5
ASSLVEGTSGIETQY
>12|TRBV2|TRBJ2-6
ASPRGSGANVLT
>10|TRBV10-3|TRBJ2-5
AIAQGEVEQY
>12|TRBV18|TRBJ2-5
ASSPPGTGETQY
>11|TRBV5-4|TRBJ1-1
ASSFGGNTEAF
>12|TRBV5-1|TRBJ2-2
ASSPLQVTGELF
>11|TRBV10-1|TRBJ1-1
ASSNTGATEAF
>14|TRBV11-3|TRBJ2-3
ASSPGPNAITDTQY
>14|TRBV7-2|TRBJ2-5
ASSLDGGRGLETQY
>12|TRBV6-5|TRBJ1-3
ASSRDRDGNTIY
>12|TRBV10-3|TRBJ1-2
AISESGTGDGYT
>9|TRBV5-1|TRBJ2-1
ASSSVDEQF
>11|TRBV2|TRBJ2-1
ASSENTYNEQF
>13|TRBV5-1|TRBJ2-7
ASSLVAGRSHEQY
>13|TRBV25-1|TRBJ2-2
ASSSTGASTGELF
>11|TRBV28|TRBJ2-4
ASSQPGANIQY
>11|TRBV2|TRBJ1-1
ASSVLANTEAF
>13|TRBV6-5|TRBJ2-3
ASSYSRTAADTQY
>13|TRBV6-5|TRBJ2-3
ASSPGRTSTDTQY
>13|TRBV7-2|TRBJ1-2
ASSASRGPDYGYT
>13|TRBV4-1|TRBJ1-4
ASSPGQTTNEKLF
>13|TRBV9|TRBJ2-1
ASSPLGRGGNEQF